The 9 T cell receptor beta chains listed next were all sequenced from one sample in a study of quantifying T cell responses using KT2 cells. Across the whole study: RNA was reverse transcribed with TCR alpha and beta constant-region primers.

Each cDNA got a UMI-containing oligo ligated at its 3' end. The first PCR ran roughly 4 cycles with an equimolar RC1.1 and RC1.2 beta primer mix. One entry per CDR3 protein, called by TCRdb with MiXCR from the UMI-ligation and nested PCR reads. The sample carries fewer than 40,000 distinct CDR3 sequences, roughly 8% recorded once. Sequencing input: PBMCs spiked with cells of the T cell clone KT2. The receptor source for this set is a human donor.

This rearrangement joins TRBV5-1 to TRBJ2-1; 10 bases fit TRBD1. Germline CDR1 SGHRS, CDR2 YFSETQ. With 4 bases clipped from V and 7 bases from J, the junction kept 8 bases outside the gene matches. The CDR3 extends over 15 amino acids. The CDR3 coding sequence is TGCGCCAGCAGCAGGGCCGGGACAGGGGTTAATGAGCAGTTCTTC. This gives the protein CASSRAGTGVNEQFF. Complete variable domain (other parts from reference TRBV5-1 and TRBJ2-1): KAGVTQTPRYLIKTRGQQVTLSCSPISGHRSVSWYQQTPGQGLQFLFEYFSETQRNKGNFPGRFSGRQFSNSRSEMNVSTLELGDSALYLCASSRAGTGVNEQFFGPGTRLTVL.

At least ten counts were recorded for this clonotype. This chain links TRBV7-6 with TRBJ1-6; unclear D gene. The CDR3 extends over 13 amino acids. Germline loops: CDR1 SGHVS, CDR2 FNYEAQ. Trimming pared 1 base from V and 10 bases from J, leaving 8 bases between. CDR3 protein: CASSLERRSPLHF. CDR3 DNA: TGTGCCAGCAGCTTAGAGAGGAGGTCACCCCTCCACTTT.

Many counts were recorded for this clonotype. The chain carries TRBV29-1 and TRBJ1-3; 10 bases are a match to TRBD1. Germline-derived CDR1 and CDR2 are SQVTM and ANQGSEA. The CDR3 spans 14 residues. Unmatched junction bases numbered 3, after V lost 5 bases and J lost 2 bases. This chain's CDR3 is CSVRQGAAGNTIYF. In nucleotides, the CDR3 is TGCAGCGTTCGACAGGGGGCGGCTGGAAACACCATATATTTT. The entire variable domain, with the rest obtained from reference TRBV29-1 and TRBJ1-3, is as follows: SAVISQKPSRDICQRGTSLTIQCQVDSQVTMMFWYRQQPGQSLTLIATANQGSEATYESGFVIDKFPISRPNLTFSTLTVSNMSPEDSSIYLCSVRQGAAGNTIYFGEGSWLTVV.

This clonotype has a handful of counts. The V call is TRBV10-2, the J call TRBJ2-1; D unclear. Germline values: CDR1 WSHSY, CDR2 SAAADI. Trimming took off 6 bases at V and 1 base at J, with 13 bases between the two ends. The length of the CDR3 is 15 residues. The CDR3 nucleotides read TGCGCCAGCAGGCCTACCCTATGGTCCTACAATGAGCAGTTCTTC. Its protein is CASRPTLWSYNEQFF.

The CDR3 DNA is TGTGCCAGCAGCCAAGATCGCGATGGGGGGGAAGCTTTCTTT. The encoded protein is CASSQDRDGGEAFF. The chain has TRBV14 and TRBJ1-1; a possible D gene is TRBD1 (5 bases). The CDR3 extends over 14 amino acids. V lost 0 bases and J 8 bases, leaving 13 bases between the germline ends. Germline loops: CDR1 SGHDN, CDR2 FVKESK.

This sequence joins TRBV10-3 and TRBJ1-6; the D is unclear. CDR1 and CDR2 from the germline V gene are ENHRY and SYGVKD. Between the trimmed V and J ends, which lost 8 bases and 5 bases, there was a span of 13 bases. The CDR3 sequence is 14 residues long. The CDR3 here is CAIAREVHNSPLHF. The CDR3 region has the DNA TGTGCCATCGCCCGGGAAGTGCATAATTCACCCCTCCACTTT.

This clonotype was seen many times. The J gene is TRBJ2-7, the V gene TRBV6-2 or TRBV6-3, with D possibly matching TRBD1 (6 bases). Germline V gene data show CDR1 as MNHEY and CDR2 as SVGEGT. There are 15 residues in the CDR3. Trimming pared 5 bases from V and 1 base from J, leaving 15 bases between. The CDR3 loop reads CASSDPGQPSYEQYF. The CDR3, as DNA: TGTGCCAGCAGTGATCCGGGACAACCTTCCTACGAGCAGTACTTC.

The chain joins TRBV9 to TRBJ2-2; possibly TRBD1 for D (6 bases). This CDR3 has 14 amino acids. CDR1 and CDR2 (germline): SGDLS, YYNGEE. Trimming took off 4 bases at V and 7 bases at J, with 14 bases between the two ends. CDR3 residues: CASSLTGTLGELFF. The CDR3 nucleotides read TGTGCCAGCAGCCTAACCGGGACACTCGGGGAGCTGTTTTTT.

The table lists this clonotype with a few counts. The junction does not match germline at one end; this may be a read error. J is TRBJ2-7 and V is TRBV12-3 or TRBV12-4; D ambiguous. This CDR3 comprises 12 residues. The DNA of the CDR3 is TGTGCCAGCAGTTTTGACTCCCACGAGCAGTACTTC. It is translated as CASSFDSHEQYF.